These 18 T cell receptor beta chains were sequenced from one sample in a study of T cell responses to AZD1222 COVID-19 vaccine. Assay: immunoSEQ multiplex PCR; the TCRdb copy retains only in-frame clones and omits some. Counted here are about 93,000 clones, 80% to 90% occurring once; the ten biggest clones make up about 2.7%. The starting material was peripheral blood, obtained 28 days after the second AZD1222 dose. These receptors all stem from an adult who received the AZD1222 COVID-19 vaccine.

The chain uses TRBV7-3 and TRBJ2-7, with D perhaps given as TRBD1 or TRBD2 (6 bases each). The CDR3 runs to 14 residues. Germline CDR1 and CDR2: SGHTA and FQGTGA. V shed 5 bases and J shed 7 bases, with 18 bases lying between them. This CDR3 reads CASSLAPGAGEQYF. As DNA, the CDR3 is TGTGCCAGCAGCCTGGCCCCGGGGGCGGGTGAGCAGTACTTC.

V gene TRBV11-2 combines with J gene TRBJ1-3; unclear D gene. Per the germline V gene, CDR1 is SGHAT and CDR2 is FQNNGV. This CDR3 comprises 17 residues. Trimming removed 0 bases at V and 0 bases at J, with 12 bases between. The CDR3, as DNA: TGTGCCAGCAGCTTAGATGGAGAGCGGGCCTCTGGAAACACCATATATTTT. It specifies CASSLDGERASGNTIYF.

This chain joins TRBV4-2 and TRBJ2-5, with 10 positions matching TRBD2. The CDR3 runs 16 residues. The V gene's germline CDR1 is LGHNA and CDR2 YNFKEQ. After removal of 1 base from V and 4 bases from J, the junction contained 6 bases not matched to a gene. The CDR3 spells CASSQAGSGGGETQYF. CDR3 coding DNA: TGTGCCAGCAGCCAAGCAGGGAGCGGGGGGGGAGAGACCCAGTACTTC.

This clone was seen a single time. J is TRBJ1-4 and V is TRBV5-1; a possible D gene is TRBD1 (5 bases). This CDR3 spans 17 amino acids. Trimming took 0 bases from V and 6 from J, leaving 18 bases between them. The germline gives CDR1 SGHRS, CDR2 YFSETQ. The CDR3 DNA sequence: TGCGCCAGCAGCTTGGGGGCGCAGGGCGATATAGATGAAAAACTGTTTTTT. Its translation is CASSLGAQGDIDEKLFF.

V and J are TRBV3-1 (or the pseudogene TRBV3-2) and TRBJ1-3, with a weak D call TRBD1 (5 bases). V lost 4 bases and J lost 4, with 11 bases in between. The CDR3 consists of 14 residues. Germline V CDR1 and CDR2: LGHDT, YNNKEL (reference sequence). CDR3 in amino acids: CASSRLTVGNTIYF. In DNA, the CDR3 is TGTGCCAGCAGCCGTTTGACAGTAGGAAACACCATATATTTT.

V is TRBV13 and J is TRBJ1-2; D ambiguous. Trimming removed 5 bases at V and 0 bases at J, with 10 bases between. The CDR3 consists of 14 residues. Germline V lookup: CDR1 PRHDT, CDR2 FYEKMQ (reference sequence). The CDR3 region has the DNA TGTGCCAGCAGCCGTACCCCAGCTAACTATGGCTACACCTTC. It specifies CASSRTPANYGYTF.

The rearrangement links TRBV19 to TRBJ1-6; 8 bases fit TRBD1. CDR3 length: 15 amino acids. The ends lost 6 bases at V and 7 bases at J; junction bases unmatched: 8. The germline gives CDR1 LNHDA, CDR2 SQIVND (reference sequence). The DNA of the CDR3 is TGTGCCAGTAGGAAGGACAGGGTCAGGAATTCACCCCTCCACTTT. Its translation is CASRKDRVRNSPLHF.

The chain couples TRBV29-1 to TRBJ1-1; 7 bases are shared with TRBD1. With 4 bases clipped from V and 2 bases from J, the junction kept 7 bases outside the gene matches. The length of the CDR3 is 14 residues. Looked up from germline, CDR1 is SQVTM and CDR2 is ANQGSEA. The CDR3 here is CSVGGTASNTEAFF. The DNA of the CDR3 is TGCAGCGTTGGGGGGACAGCGTCAAACACTGAAGCTTTCTTT.

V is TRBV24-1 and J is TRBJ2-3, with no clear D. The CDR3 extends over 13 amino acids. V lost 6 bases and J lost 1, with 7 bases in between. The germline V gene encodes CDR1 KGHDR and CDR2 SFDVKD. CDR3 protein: CATSRAGTDTQYF. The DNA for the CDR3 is TGTGCCACCAGTCGCGCCGGCACAGATACGCAGTATTTT.

In DNA, the CDR3 is TGTGCCAGCAGCTCGGGACAGGGCTACTATGGCTACACCTTC. Translating gives CASSSGQGYYGYTF. This chain links TRBV13 with TRBJ1-2; 9 nucleotides match TRBD1. The CDR3 runs 14 residues. Germline V gives CDR1 PRHDT, CDR2 FYEKMQ (reference sequence). Unmatched junction bases numbered 3, after V lost 4 bases and J lost 3 bases. Together with reference TRBV13 and TRBJ1-2, the CDR3 gives the full variable domain: AAGVIQSPRHLIKEKRETATLKCYPIPRHDTVYWYQQGPGQDPQFLISFYEKMQSDKGSIPDRFSAQQFSDYHSELNMSSLELGDSALYFCASSSGQGYYGYTFGSGTRLTVV.

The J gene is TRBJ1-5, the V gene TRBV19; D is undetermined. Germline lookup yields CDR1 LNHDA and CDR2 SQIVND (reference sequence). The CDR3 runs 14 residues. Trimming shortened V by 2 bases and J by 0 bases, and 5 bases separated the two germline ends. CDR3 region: CASSIRNSNQPQHF. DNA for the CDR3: TGTGCCAGTAGTATAAGGAATAGCAATCAGCCCCAGCATTTT.

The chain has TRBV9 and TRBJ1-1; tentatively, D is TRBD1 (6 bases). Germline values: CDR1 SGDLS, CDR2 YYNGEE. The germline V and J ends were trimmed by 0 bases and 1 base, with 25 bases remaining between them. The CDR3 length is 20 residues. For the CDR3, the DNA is TGTGCCAGCAGCGTAGGGGGGCCGGCACTTGCTCGTCCCAAGAACACTGAAGCTTTCTTT. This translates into CASSVGGPALARPKNTEAFF.

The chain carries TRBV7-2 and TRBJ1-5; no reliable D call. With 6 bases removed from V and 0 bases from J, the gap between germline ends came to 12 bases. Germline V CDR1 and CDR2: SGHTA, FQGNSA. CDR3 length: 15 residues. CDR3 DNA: TGTGCCAGCAGTCAGGAGACAAATAGCAATCAGCCCCAGCATTTT. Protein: CASSQETNSNQPQHF.

Written as DNA, the CDR3 is TGTGCCAGTATGCTGCGCGCGGGGGGCTGGACTAATGAAAAACTGTTTTTT. This sequence encodes CASMLRAGGWTNEKLFF. The chain uses TRBV19 and TRBJ1-4, with D perhaps TRBD1 (6 bases). This CDR3 has 17 residues. Per germline, CDR1 LNHDA and CDR2 SQIVND (reference sequence). V shed 7 bases and J shed 2 bases, with 20 bases lying between them.

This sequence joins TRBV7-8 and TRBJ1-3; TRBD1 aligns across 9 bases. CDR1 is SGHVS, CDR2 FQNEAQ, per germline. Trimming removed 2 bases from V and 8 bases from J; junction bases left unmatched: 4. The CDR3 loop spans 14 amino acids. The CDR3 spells CASSLTDRGYTIYF. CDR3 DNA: TGTGCCAGCAGCTTAACGGACAGGGGATACACCATATATTTT.

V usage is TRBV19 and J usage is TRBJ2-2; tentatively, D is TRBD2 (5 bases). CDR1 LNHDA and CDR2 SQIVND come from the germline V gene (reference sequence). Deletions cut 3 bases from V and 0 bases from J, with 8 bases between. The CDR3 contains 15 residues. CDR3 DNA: TGTGCCAGTAGTATTCGGGGTTCGAACACCGGGGAGCTGTTTTTT. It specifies CASSIRGSNTGELFF.

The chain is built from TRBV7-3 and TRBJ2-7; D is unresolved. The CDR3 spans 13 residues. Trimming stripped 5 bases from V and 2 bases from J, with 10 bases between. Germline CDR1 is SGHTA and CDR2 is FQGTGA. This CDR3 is CASSPPSTYEQYF. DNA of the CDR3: TGTGCCAGCAGCCCACCATCTACCTACGAGCAGTACTTC.

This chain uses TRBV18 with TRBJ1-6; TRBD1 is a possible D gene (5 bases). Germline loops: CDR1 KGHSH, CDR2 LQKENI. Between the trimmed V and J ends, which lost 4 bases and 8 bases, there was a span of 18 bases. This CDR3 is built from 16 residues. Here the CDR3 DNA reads TGTGCCAGCTCACGGGTACTCGGACAAACGGATTCACCCCTCCACTTT. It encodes CASSRVLGQTDSPLHF.